The 9 T cell receptor beta chains below come from one sample, sequenced in a study of blood T cell repertoires in COVID-19. Assay used: immunoSEQ multiplex PCR; TCRdb lists only in-frame clones, some missing. There are some 300,000 clones in the sample; over 80% occur only once, and 6.3% lies in the top ten. The sequenced sample consisted of peripheral blood. All receptors come from a woman between 45 and 65 years old with COVID-19, enrolled during active disease.

As DNA, the CDR3 is TGTGCCAGCAGCGGTTTCGGCAATGAGCAGTTCTTC. This encodes CASSGFGNEQFF. J is TRBJ2-1 and V is TRBV11-3; no definite D call. Trimming stripped 5 bases from V and 6 bases from J, with 8 bases between. Germline CDR1 reads SGHNT; CDR2 reads YENEEA. The CDR3 loop spans 12 amino acids.

This chain joins TRBV6-2 or TRBV6-3 and TRBJ2-1, with TRBD2 identical over 9 bases. Germline assignment: CDR1 MNHEY and CDR2 SVGEGT. The CDR3 is made up of 15 amino acids. V lost 6 bases, J lost 8 bases, and 11 bases stayed unmatched. CDR3 DNA: TGTGCCAGCAGCCCGCTAGCGGGAAGACAGGATGAGCAGTTCTTC. Protein product: CASSPLAGRQDEQFF.

The V gene is TRBV6-1, the J gene TRBJ1-1; D gene uncertain. V lost 2 bases and J 4 bases, leaving 17 bases between the germline ends. The CDR3 runs to 16 residues. CDR1 MNHNS and CDR2 SASEGT come from the germline V gene. CDR3 coding DNA: TGTGCCAGCAGTGAAAGGTCGAGAGGATTTCTCACTGAAGCTTTCTTT. Translating gives CASSERSRGFLTEAFF.

J is TRBJ2-7 and V is TRBV5-5, with 8 positions matching TRBD2. J gave up 2 bases and V 5 bases, and 6 bases lay outside the gene matches. Looked up from germline, CDR1 is SGHKS and CDR2 is YYEKEE (reference sequence). CDR3 length equals 14 residues. For the CDR3, the DNA is TGTGCCAGCAGAACTAGCGGCCAGACCTACGAGCAGTACTTC. It is translated as CASRTSGQTYEQYF.

Note on this clone: This may stem from a read error, because a much larger clone lies one nucleotide away. This sample includes further DNA sequences coding for the same CDR3. The J gene is TRBJ1-5, the V gene TRBV18; 9 nucleotides line up with TRBD1. Germline CDR1 reads KGHSH; CDR2 reads LQKENI. V lost 3 bases, J lost 2 bases, and 2 bases stayed unmatched. CDR3 length: 15 residues. CDR3 in amino acids: CASSPDRGGNQPQHF. In DNA, the CDR3 is TGTGCCAGCTCACCGGACAGGGGAGGCAATCAGCCCCAGCATTTT.

CDR3 DNA: TGTGCCAGCAGCCGTGGGGGGTTGGACATTCAGTACTTC. It encodes CASSRGGLDIQYF. The chain joins TRBV7-9 to TRBJ2-4; possibly TRBD2 for D (6 bases). CDR3 size: 13 residues. V dropped 5 bases and J dropped 8 bases, with 13 bases sitting between them. The V gene's germline CDR1 is SEHNR and CDR2 FQNEAQ (reference sequence).

The chain combines TRBV27 with TRBJ2-1; the match to TRBD1 covers 8 bases. CDR3 length: 17 amino acids. Trimming cost V 2 bases and J 5 bases; bases outside gene matches: 11. Germline V gene lookup returns CDR1 MNHEY and CDR2 SMNVEV (reference sequence). CDR3 in DNA: TGTGCCAGCAGTTTACTGTTGGGGACAGGACCCAACAATGAGCAGTTCTTC. Its protein is CASSLLLGTGPNNEQFF.

The V and J genes are TRBV5-4 and TRBJ2-6; no clear D. With 4 bases removed from V and 0 bases from J, the gap between germline ends came to 8 bases. This CDR3 spans 15 amino acids. Germline CDR1 SGHNT, CDR2 YYREEE (reference sequence). CDR3 DNA: TGTGCCAGCAGCAGACTGATCTCTGGGGCCAACGTCCTGACTTTC. Residues: CASSRLISGANVLTF.

The V and J genes are TRBV3-1 (or the pseudogene TRBV3-2) and TRBJ2-3, with TRBD2 as a possible D gene (5 bases). Germline values: CDR1 LGHDT, CDR2 YNNKEL (reference sequence). This CDR3 comprises 15 residues. Trimming pared 1 base from V and 2 bases from J, leaving 10 bases between. The CDR3 DNA is TGTGCCAGCAGCCAAGCGGGATTCAACACAGATACGCAGTATTTT. This sequence encodes CASSQAGFNTDTQYF.